This T cell receptor beta chain was captured by sequencing in a study of breast tumors, draining lymph nodes, adjacent tissues. This clonotype came up many times. Deletions cut 4 bases from V and 4 bases from J, with 8 bases between. CDR1 and CDR2 from the germline V gene are MNHNS and SASEGT. This CDR3 spans 13 amino acids. Axillary draining lymph nodes of breast cancer patients supplied the node samples. TCRdb passed the multiplex PCR reads through MiXCR, listing each CDR3 protein once. The sample has more than 100,000 distinct CDR3 sequences, around 20% seen once. The origin of this receptor is a female donor with breast cancer. Some clones in this sample may be carry-over from other donors' samples. V gene TRBV6-1 combines with J gene TRBJ2-1, with no clear D. Sequencing was carried out using axillary lymph node tissue. Written as DNA, the CDR3 is TGTGCCAGCAGTGGGCTCTGGTACAATGAGCAGTTCTTC. Residues: CASSGLWYNEQFF.